This paragraph reports one T cell receptor (beta chain). Its recognized antigen is unknown. There are no base qualities to consult, and no much larger clone falls within one base. The source of the sample is a study of T-cell reconstitution after alpha-beta-depleted transplantation in children (TCRdb year 2016). Background on the whole study: T-cell immune reconstitution after TCRalphabeta/CD19-depleted allogeneic hematopoietic cell transplantation in children was quantitatively tracked in the study by means of TCR repertoire profiling. The paper as a whole reports these results and caveats: Hyperexpanded clone frequencies declined over subsequent months; after one year, T-cell counts and TCRbeta diversity were mostly attributed to newly produced T cells. In some patients, the high TCRbeta diversity seen at day 60 was put down to recipient T cells and intrathymic progenitors that had survived conditioning. About two months after transplant, the apparently early recovery of alphabetaT-cell counts reportedly depended on just several hundred clones that had expanded rapidly and came from non-depleted graft cells.

The sample's treatment or condition label, in plain terms: allogeneic hematopoietic cell transplantation with graft depleted of TCRalphabeta T cells and CD19 B cells. TCRalphabeta/CD19-depleted allogeneic hematopoietic cell grafts were given to the transplant recipients, all of whom were children. The germline ends are 9 bases apart after V is trimmed by 2 bases and J by 2 bases. Taken from cysteine to phenylalanine, the CDR3 has 14 residues. Only CDR3 DNA is held: 42 bases, read in frame from base 1. Libraries were prepared through PCR. The sequencer listed for this sample is Illumina HiSeq 2500. To normalize quantification of the TCRbeta repertoire, the TCR libraries were built with molecular barcoding that relied on unique molecular identifiers. TCRdb took the public reads, trimmed them with fastp at Q25, ran MiXCR for clone calling and kept in-frame beta chains. For every CDR3 protein sequence, its rows merge into one entry that carries the most common genes and DNA. Present in this sample are some 840,000 distinct CDR3 sequences, around 17% of which were seen just once. The top ten clonotypes cover approximately 5% of the sample.

This chain joins TRBV12-3 or TRBV12-4 to TRBJ1-2; the D gene assignment is ambiguous. The specimen comprised PBMCs, mostly from graft donor cells, sampled 360 days after TCRalphabeta/CD19-depleted stem cell transplant. The TCR originated in a male patient younger than 18 who had a stem cell transplant for acute lymphoblastic leukemia, so the T cells may come from the graft donor. The sequenced DNA is TGTGCCAGCAGTTTAAAACCCAGCAACTATGGCTACACCTTC. This yields the protein CASSLKPSNYGYTF.